One sample yielded the 19 T cell receptor beta chains listed below, sequenced in a study of blood T cell repertoires in COVID-19. The protocol was immunoSEQ multiplex PCR, while the TCRdb copy is restricted to in-frame clones and leaves out a portion. The sample lists 60,000 to 75,000 clones; 88% were seen once. Material for sequencing was peripheral blood. Receptors were obtained from a human donor in a cohort sampled during active COVID-19.

This clone is a singleton in its sample. J is TRBJ2-7 and V is TRBV7-3, with 9 bases that match TRBD1. The CDR3 totals 14 residues. The junction had 9 bases not matched to a gene; V was cut back by 5 bases and J by 7 bases. Looked up from germline, CDR1 is SGHTA and CDR2 is FQGTGA. The chain's CDR3 is CASSLNAGTGEQYF. The DNA of the CDR3 is TGTGCCAGCAGCCTAAATGCCGGGACAGGGGAGCAGTACTTC.

The V call is TRBV3-1 (or the pseudogene TRBV3-2), the J call TRBJ1-1; D not certain. The CDR3 is 14 residues long. Trimming shortened V by 2 bases and J by 5 bases, and 12 bases separated the two germline ends. In germline, CDR1 is LGHDT, CDR2 YNNKEL (reference sequence). The CDR3 here is CASSQLNRGTEAFF. The CDR3 region has the DNA TGTGCCAGCAGCCAACTAAACCGAGGAACTGAAGCTTTCTTT.

The chain has TRBV2 and TRBJ2-3; possible D gene TRBD1, 5 bases. V gave up 1 base and J gave up 3 bases, with 5 bases separating them. CDR1 SNHLY and CDR2 FYNNEI come from the germline V gene. The CDR3 has 13 amino acids. CDR3 sequence reads: CASSEEGTDTQYF. In DNA form, the CDR3 reads TGTGCCAGCAGTGAAGAGGGGACAGATACGCAGTATTTT.

Here the CDR3 reads CASSLNSGDGYTF. The CDR3 DNA reads as TGTGCCAGCAGTTTAAATTCGGGGGACGGCTACACCTTC. This chain uses TRBV7-2 with TRBJ1-2, with D possibly TRBD1 on 5 matching bases. Germline CDR1 SGHTA, CDR2 FQGNSA. V lost 6 bases and J lost 8, with 16 bases in between. The CDR3 covers 13 residues.

The chain uses TRBV4-1 and TRBJ2-1; TRBD2 matches 11 bases. The ends lost 1 base at V and 4 bases at J; junction bases unmatched: 0. CDR1 is MGHRA, CDR2 YSYEKL, per germline. The length of the CDR3 is 15 residues. For the CDR3, the DNA is TGCGCCAGCAGCCAAGGACTAGCGGGGTACAATGAGCAGTTCTTC. It codes for CASSQGLAGYNEQFF.

The chain combines TRBV11-1 with TRBJ1-5; no clear D gene. The CDR3 loop spans 12 amino acids. In germline, CDR1 is SGHAT, CDR2 FQDESV (reference sequence). With 5 bases removed from V and 8 bases from J, the gap between germline ends came to 10 bases. In DNA, the CDR3 is TGTGCCAGCAGCCCGCCCTATGAGCCCCAGCATTTT. Translating gives CASSPPYEPQHF.

The chain links TRBV4-2 to TRBJ2-1; TRBD2 matches 13 bases. This CDR3 has 16 amino acids. The ends lost 4 bases at V and 10 bases at J; junction bases unmatched: 10. Germline V gene lookup returns CDR1 LGHNA and CDR2 YNFKEQ. This CDR3 reads CASSPPGTSGTREQFF. In DNA, the CDR3 is TGTGCCAGCAGCCCGCCCGGGACTAGCGGGACTAGGGAGCAGTTCTTC.

The rearrangement uses TRBV7-8 and TRBJ2-6; D is perhaps TRBD1 (6 bases). This CDR3 is 17 amino acids long. V dropped 5 bases and J dropped 4 bases, with 18 bases sitting between them. Germline lookup yields CDR1 SGHVS and CDR2 FQNEAQ. CDR3 sequence reads: CASSPDSTGLGANVLTF. Written as DNA, the CDR3 is TGTGCCAGCAGCCCCGATTCGACAGGTCTCGGGGCCAACGTCCTGACTTTC.

J is TRBJ2-7 and V is TRBV3-1 (or the pseudogene TRBV3-2), with 7 bases lining up with TRBD1. Germline V lookup: CDR1 LGHDT, CDR2 YNNKEL (reference sequence). V lost 4 bases, J lost 6 bases, and 9 bases stayed unmatched. CDR3 length: 14 residues. Written as DNA, the CDR3 is TGTGCCAGCAGCCCTCGACAGGGCCGTGGCGAGCAGTACTTC. It codes for CASSPRQGRGEQYF.

The chain couples TRBV30 to TRBJ2-1; 7 positions match TRBD1. There are 11 residues in the CDR3. Per germline, CDR1 GTSNPN and CDR2 SVGIG (reference sequence). Trimming cost V 3 bases and J 12 bases; bases outside gene matches: 5. CDR3 bases: TGTGCCTGGAGGGAGCCAGGGGGGCAGTTCTTC. Its protein is CAWREPGGQFF.

This clone was counted a single time. For the CDR3, the DNA is TGTGCCAGCAGTTTTCACCGGGGGGCAGAAGCTAGCACAGATACGCAGTATTTT. This gives the protein CASSFHRGAEASTDTQYF. The chain carries TRBV27 and TRBJ2-3; D is possibly TRBD2 (7 bases). Germline CDR1 is MNHEY and CDR2 is SMNVEV (reference sequence). This CDR3 region has 18 residues. Trimming shortened V by 3 bases and J by 0 bases, and 19 bases separated the two germline ends.

This clone was seen a single time. The chain is built from TRBV4-3 and TRBJ2-1; 8 bases match TRBD2. From germline, CDR1 is LGHNA and CDR2 YSLEER. The CDR3 has 15 residues. Unmatched junction bases numbered 6, after V lost 2 bases and J lost 6 bases. The CDR3 here is CASSQRGGPSNEQFF. As DNA, the CDR3 is TGCGCCAGCAGCCAACGCGGGGGGCCCTCCAATGAGCAGTTCTTC.

The CDR3 bases are TGTGCCAGCAGCTTTGAGAGCGGGAGGGCTCACGAGCAGTACTTC. Translation gives CASSFESGRAHEQYF. The V and J genes are TRBV7-9 and TRBJ2-7; 10 bases agree with TRBD2. The V gene's germline CDR1 is SEHNR and CDR2 FQNEAQ (reference sequence). CDR3 length equals 15 residues. V shed 3 bases, J shed 5 bases, and the junction held 7 bases outside the gene matches.

V is TRBV7-2 and J is TRBJ1-1, with D possibly TRBD1 on 5 matching bases. This CDR3 has 16 amino acids. Germline lookup yields CDR1 SGHTA and CDR2 FQGNSA. Trimming shortened V by 2 bases and J by 0 bases, and 13 bases separated the two germline ends. CDR3 bases: TGTGCCAGCAGCTTACGGGGGTTGAGCGTGAACACTGAAGCTTTCTTT. This sequence encodes CASSLRGLSVNTEAFF.

Only a few counts were recorded for this clone. The chain carries TRBV19 and TRBJ2-7; 8 bases are shared with TRBD2. V lost 10 bases to trimming and J lost 0 bases; unmatched junction nucleotides: 11. The CDR3 extends over 15 amino acids. Looked up from germline, CDR1 is LNHDA and CDR2 is SQIVND (reference sequence). The CDR3 here is CATSPFREGSYEQYF. CDR3 coding DNA: TGTGCCACATCACCCTTCCGGGAGGGCTCCTACGAGCAGTACTTC.

This clone was counted a single time. The CDR3 region has the DNA TGTGCCAGCATCCCGGACAGGGCCGGTTCAGGGGCCAACGTCCTGACTTTC. It encodes CASIPDRAGSGANVLTF. This chain uses TRBV7-6 with TRBJ2-6, with TRBD1 matching 8 bases. Germline trimming cut 7 bases from V and 4 bases from J; bases unmatched to any gene: 12. The germline V gene has CDR1 SGHVS and CDR2 FNYEAQ. CDR3 length: 17 residues. The full variable domain, its missing parts supplied by reference TRBV7-6 and TRBJ2-6, is GAGVSQSPRYKVTKRGQDVALRCDPISGHVSLYWYRQALGQGPEFLTYFNYEAQQDKSGLPNDRFSAERPEGSISTLTIQRTEQRDSAMYRCASIPDRAGSGANVLTFGAGSRLTVL.

This sequence joins TRBV19 and TRBJ1-1; D remains unclear. Trimming took off 1 base at V and 0 bases at J, with 9 bases between the two ends. Germline V gene data show CDR1 as LNHDA and CDR2 as SQIVND (reference sequence). This CDR3 comprises 15 residues. The CDR3 DNA reads TGTGCCAGTAGTATAGGGGCTGCCATGAACACTGAAGCTTTCTTT. Its protein product is CASSIGAAMNTEAFF.

The chain recombines TRBV15 with TRBJ1-2, with 8 nucleotides matching TRBD1. The V and J ends lost 3 bases and 7 bases, in that order; junction bases with no gene match: 7. The CDR3 covers 14 residues. Germline CDR1 is LNHNV and CDR2 is YYDKDF (reference sequence). In DNA form, the CDR3 reads TGTGCCACCAGCAGGCCCGGGACAGGATCTGGCTACACCTTC. Its protein product is CATSRPGTGSGYTF.

This rearrangement joins TRBV7-2 to TRBJ1-2, with 7 bases aligning to TRBD1. The CDR3 is 15 residues long. Germline loops: CDR1 SGHTA, CDR2 FQGNSA. Trimming removed 0 bases from V and 4 bases from J; junction bases left unmatched: 5. CDR3 sequence (DNA): TGTGCCAGCAGCTTAGCTTTTGGGACAGCCTATGGCTACACCTTC. It yields the protein CASSLAFGTAYGYTF.